The next 15 T cell receptor beta chains were all read from a single sample in a study of Graves' ophthalmopathy and Graves' hyperthyroidism. Amplified material comprised TCR beta CDR3 regions derived from RNA transcripts. HTBI primers were used in a first-round RT-PCR, which preceded a second-round multiplex PCR. TCRdb reprocessed the multiplex PCR reads with MiXCR, giving one entry per CDR3 protein. This sample has about 740,000 distinct CDR3 sequences, with roughly two fifths found just once. Sequencing was carried out using peripheral blood. These receptors were taken from an adult man with Graves' ophthalmopathy.

This chain links TRBV9 with TRBJ1-1; a possible D gene is TRBD1 (6 bases). Germline assignment: CDR1 SGDLS and CDR2 YYNGEE. V dropped 4 bases and J dropped 1 base, with 17 bases sitting between them. This CDR3 region has 16 residues. The CDR3 here is CASSQDPDRTNTEAFF. The CDR3 region has the DNA TGTGCCAGCAGCCAAGACCCCGACAGGACGAACACTGAAGCTTTCTTT.

This clonotype was found once. The chain recombines TRBV29-1 with TRBJ2-5, with TRBD1 matching 7 bases. The CDR3 has 12 residues. V dropped 7 bases and J dropped 5; count of bases not matched to a gene: 7. The germline V gene encodes CDR1 SQVTM and CDR2 ANQGSEA. CDR3 nucleotide sequence: TGCAGCGCGGACAGGCATAGGGAGACCCAGTACTTC. Translated: CSADRHRETQYF.

This clonotype was found once. Written as DNA, the CDR3 is TGCAGCGTTAATCAGGGCTTGTATGGCTACACCTTC. Protein product: CSVNQGLYGYTF. V gene TRBV29-1 combines with J gene TRBJ1-2; D is perhaps TRBD1 (5 bases). Trimming stripped 5 bases from V and 5 bases from J, with 12 bases between. The CDR3 contains 12 residues. Looked up from germline, CDR1 is SQVTM and CDR2 is ANQGSEA.

This clonotype occurred a few times. The chain recombines TRBV15 with TRBJ2-7; 9 bases align to TRBD1. Germline CDR1 and CDR2: LNHNV and YYDKDF (reference sequence). The CDR3 runs 15 residues. V was pared by 3 bases and J by 2 bases, with 5 bases of the junction left unmatched. The CDR3 protein is CATSSRDRAPYEQYF. CDR3 coding DNA: TGTGCCACCAGCAGCCGGGACAGGGCGCCCTACGAGCAGTACTTC.

This chain joins TRBV29-1 and TRBJ1-1; TRBD1 is a possible D gene (6 bases). V lost 3 bases to trimming and J lost 0 bases, with 8 bases between them. CDR1 and CDR2 from the germline V gene are SQVTM and ANQGSEA. The CDR3 totals 13 residues. The CDR3 sequence is CSVDWDMNTEAFF. Here the CDR3 DNA reads TGCAGCGTTGATTGGGACATGAACACTGAAGCTTTCTTT.

This clonotype was counted a few times. The V call is TRBV19, the J call TRBJ1-4; D unresolved. V lost 1 base to trimming and J lost 0 bases, with 15 bases between them. CDR3 length: 18 amino acids. In germline, CDR1 is LNHDA, CDR2 SQIVND (reference sequence). CDR3: CASSIASGRYATNEKLFF. Here the CDR3 DNA reads TGTGCCAGTAGTATAGCGTCGGGTAGATATGCAACTAATGAAAAACTGTTTTTT.

As regards this clonotype: The junction shows a germline mismatch at one end, possibly a read error. The chain combines TRBV25-1 with TRBJ2-2, with D perhaps matching TRBD1 or TRBD2 (5 bases each). This CDR3 comprises 15 residues. Germline V gene sequence: CDR1 MGHDK, CDR2 SYGVNS. CDR3 amino acids: CASSQPGPGTGELFF. Here the CDR3 DNA reads TGCGCCAGCAGCCAGCCGGGACCGGGCACCGGGGAGCTGTTTTTT.

V gene TRBV24-1 combines with J gene TRBJ1-5; TRBD1 matches 9 bases. Germline-derived CDR1 and CDR2 are KGHDR and SFDVKD. The CDR3 sequence is 16 residues long. Losses at the gene ends were 11 bases for V and 6 bases for J; bases not matched to a gene: 16. CDR3 region: CASRDSRDRAGQPQHF. The CDR3 DNA reads as TGTGCCAGCAGGGACTCCCGGGACAGGGCCGGTCAGCCCCAGCATTTT.

The chain has TRBV20-1 and TRBJ1-1, with TRBD1 as a possible D gene (5 bases). The germline gives CDR1 DFQATT, CDR2 SNEGSKA (reference sequence). The V end was cut by 0 bases, the J end by 4 bases, with 15 bases between. This CDR3 is 15 amino acids long. The CDR3 loop reads CSARDGQAYGTEAFF. The CDR3 bases are TGCAGTGCTAGAGACGGACAAGCCTATGGCACTGAAGCTTTCTTT.

The sample holds a few counts of this clonotype. The rearrangement uses TRBV7-3 and TRBJ2-2; weak D call: TRBD2 (6 bases). Germline V gene data show CDR1 as SGHTA and CDR2 as FQGTGA. The CDR3 has 14 amino acids. Trimming stripped 1 base from V and 5 bases from J, with 8 bases between. The CDR3 loop reads CASSLSAGTGELFF. The DNA for the CDR3 is TGTGCCAGCAGCTTAAGTGCGGGAACCGGGGAGCTGTTTTTT.

Remarks on this clonotype: This may come from a read error, since a much larger clone is one base off. The CDR3 is CTSSQGSGEQYF. DNA of the CDR3: TGTACCAGCAGCCAAGGGTCCGGCGAGCAGTACTTC. This chain joins TRBV25-1 and TRBJ2-7; D unclear. CDR1 is MGHDK and CDR2 is SYGVNS in the germline V gene. The CDR3 runs to 12 residues.

The chain links TRBV7-9 to TRBJ2-5; tentative D call: TRBD2 (5 bases). CDR3 length equals 14 residues. Per germline, CDR1 SEHNR and CDR2 FQNEAQ (reference sequence). The V end was cut by 7 bases, the J end by 5 bases, with 17 bases between. CDR3 nucleotides: TGTGCCAGCAACGAGGGAACAACTAATGAGACCCAGTACTTC. It specifies CASNEGTTNETQYF. The whole variable domain, filled in from reference TRBV7-9 and TRBJ2-5, reads DTGVSQNPRHKITKRGQNVTFRCDPISEHNRLYWYRQTLGQGPEFLTYFQNEAQLEKSRLLSDRFSAERPKGSFSTLEIQRTEQGDSAMYLCASNEGTTNETQYFGPGTRLLVL.

This clonotype was counted ten times or more. This chain connects TRBV28 to TRBJ2-7; TRBD1 aligns across 9 bases. V shed 6 bases and J 5 bases; nucleotides not matched to a gene: 5. Germline assignment: CDR1 MDHEN and CDR2 SYDVKM. The CDR3 totals 13 residues. The DNA for the CDR3 is TGTGCCAGCAGCCGGGACAGGGTGGACGAGCAGTACTTC. It yields the protein CASSRDRVDEQYF.

V gene TRBV25-1 combines with J gene TRBJ1-3; 7 positions match TRBD1. This CDR3 spans 11 amino acids. CDR1 and CDR2 (germline): MGHDK, SYGVNS. The CDR3 sequence: CATGFGNTIYF. DNA of the CDR3: TGTGCGACAGGGTTTGGAAACACCATATATTTT.

The count of this clonotype is one. This sequence joins TRBV2 and TRBJ2-7, with 7 positions matching TRBD1. Trimming took 6 bases from V and 0 from J; bases not matched to a gene: 11. Per the germline V gene, CDR1 is SNHLY and CDR2 is FYNNEI. This CDR3 comprises 16 residues. CDR3 coding DNA: TGTGCCAGCAGGAGAGGCCCGACAGGGAGCTCCTACGAGCAGTACTTC. Protein product: CASRRGPTGSSYEQYF.